These 21 T cell receptor beta chains share one sample of origin, sequenced in a study of identical twins. TCRdb reanalysed the 5' RACE reads using MiXCR and keeps one entry per CDR3 protein. The repertoire holds roughly 1,500,000 distinct CDR3 sequences, 25% to 35% seen once, with more than 0.25% in the top ten. Sequenced: cord blood. The receptors were sampled from a newborn girl in good health.

The CDR3 DNA sequence: TGTGCCAGCAGCCTCCCGAGCGGGGGGGTGTACGAGCAGTACTTC. Its protein is CASSLPSGGVYEQYF. The rearrangement uses TRBV7-2 and TRBJ2-7; the match to TRBD2 covers 10 bases. V shed 5 bases and J 4 bases; nucleotides not matched to a gene: 8. CDR1 is SGHTA, CDR2 FQGNSA, per germline. The CDR3 length is 15 residues.

This clonotype was observed a handful of times. The chain links TRBV15 to TRBJ2-3; D is undetermined. The CDR3 sequence is 12 residues long. Germline values: CDR1 LNHNV, CDR2 YYDKDF (reference sequence). With 1 base removed from V and 11 bases from J, the gap between germline ends came to 10 bases. The CDR3 sequence: CATSRGFPGQYF. For the CDR3, the DNA is TGTGCCACCAGCAGAGGTTTCCCCGGGCAGTATTTT.

The chain is built from TRBV29-1 and TRBJ1-1, with no clear D. The length of the CDR3 is 13 residues. Germline CDR1 SQVTM, CDR2 ANQGSEA. V lost 0 bases and J 5 bases, leaving 10 bases between the germline ends. In nucleotides, the CDR3 is TGCAGCGTTGAAGATCGGAAGAGAACTGAAGCTTTCTTT. Translated: CSVEDRKRTEAFF.

In its sample, this clonotype was seen a few times. The chain links TRBV12-3 or TRBV12-4 to TRBJ2-2, with 7 positions matching TRBD1. The CDR3 runs to 15 residues. The ends lost 3 bases at V and 9 bases at J; junction bases unmatched: 10. The CDR3 sequence is CASSFRSQGNRELFF. The CDR3 DNA is TGTGCCAGCAGTTTCAGATCACAGGGGAACCGGGAGCTGTTTTTT.

The sample holds a few counts of this clonotype. The J gene is TRBJ1-6, the V gene TRBV25-1, with a possible D match to TRBD1 (6 bases). Looked up from germline, CDR1 is MGHDK and CDR2 is SYGVNS. This CDR3 spans 18 amino acids. Trimming shortened V by 2 bases and J by 8 bases, and 22 bases separated the two germline ends. The CDR3 coding sequence is TGTGCCAGCAGTGAAATTACCCCTTTCCGGGACATAGATTCACCCCTCCACTTT. Its protein is CASSEITPFRDIDSPLHF.

The chain employs TRBV12-5 and TRBJ1-2; TRBD1 aligns across 7 bases. The CDR3 length is 14 residues. The germline V gene has CDR1 LGHNT and CDR2 FRNRAP. J was trimmed by 8 bases and V by 2 bases; bases with no gene match: 8. The CDR3 reads CASGLSTTGSGYTF. The CDR3 DNA is TGTGCTAGTGGTTTGTCGACGACAGGGTCGGGCTACACCTTC.

The V gene is TRBV20-1, the J gene TRBJ2-5; no clear D. CDR1 is DFQATT, CDR2 SNEGSKA, per germline (reference sequence). The CDR3 sequence is 11 residues long. V was trimmed by 4 bases and J by 7 bases, leaving 10 bases between them. CDR3 amino acids: CSATHTATQYF. The CDR3 region has the DNA TGCAGTGCTACCCACACTGCGACCCAGTACTTC.

The V gene is TRBV20-1, the J gene TRBJ2-2; 9 bases are a match to TRBD2. The CDR3 contains 16 residues. Germline trimming cut 3 bases from V and 3 bases from J; bases unmatched to any gene: 8. Germline lookup yields CDR1 DFQATT and CDR2 SNEGSKA (reference sequence). The CDR3 region is CSASVTSGFHTGELFF. For the CDR3, the DNA is TGCAGTGCTAGCGTTACTAGCGGGTTCCACACCGGGGAGCTGTTTTTT.

V gene TRBV12-3 or TRBV12-4 combines with J gene TRBJ2-3, with 10 bases lining up with TRBD2. V was pared by 5 bases and J by 0 bases, with 11 bases of the junction left unmatched. The CDR3 consists of 18 residues. The CDR3 DNA reads as TGTGCCAGCAGTCCGCGTAGCGGACTAGCGGCTAGCACAGATACGCAGTATTTT. Translated: CASSPRSGLAASTDTQYF.

The chain is built from TRBV5-1 and TRBJ2-1; D remains ambiguous. Trimming stripped 5 bases from V and 8 bases from J, with 11 bases between. Germline CDR1 reads SGHRS; CDR2 reads YFSETQ. This CDR3 is built from 12 residues. The chain's CDR3 is CASRSQAHEQFF. The CDR3 DNA reads as TGCGCCAGCAGGTCCCAGGCTCATGAGCAGTTCTTC. The variable domain in full, with the rest retrieved from reference TRBV5-1 and TRBJ2-1, is KAGVTQTPRYLIKTRGQQVTLSCSPISGHRSVSWYQQTPGQGLQFLFEYFSETQRNKGNFPGRFSGRQFSNSRSEMNVSTLELGDSALYLCASRSQAHEQFFGPGTRLTVL.

Only a few counts were recorded for this clonotype. This chain joins TRBV29-1 and TRBJ2-3; perhaps D is TRBD1 or TRBD2 (5 bases each). Trimming took off 4 bases at V and 6 bases at J, with 8 bases between the two ends. Germline CDR1 SQVTM, CDR2 ANQGSEA. This CDR3 is built from 11 residues. CDR3 protein: CSVGEGDTQYF. The CDR3 DNA reads TGCAGCGTTGGCGAGGGGGATACGCAGTATTTT.

This clonotype was seen a handful of times. One end of the junction fails to match germline, which may point to a read error. The chain carries TRBV4-1 and TRBJ2-1; TRBD2 matches at 8 bases. From germline, CDR1 is MGHRA and CDR2 YSYEKL. CDR3 length equals 14 residues. CDR3 sequence reads: CASSSGSGVNGQFF. The CDR3 DNA sequence: TGCGCCAGCAGCAGCGGGAGCGGTGTCAATGGGCAGTTCTTC.

The J gene is TRBJ1-5, the V gene TRBV19, with D tentatively TRBD1 (5 bases). Trimming removed 3 bases from V and 6 bases from J, with 12 bases in between. Germline CDR1 is LNHDA and CDR2 is SQIVND (reference sequence). CDR3 length: 14 residues. In DNA form, the CDR3 reads TGTGCCAGTAGTATGGGGCAGGGATCTCAGCCCCAGCATTTT. Translation gives CASSMGQGSQPQHF.

As for this clonotype: Possible read error: a much larger clone is one base away. This chain links TRBV12-3 or TRBV12-4 with TRBJ2-5; D possibly corresponds to TRBD2 (5 bases). There are 12 residues in the CDR3. V was pared by 6 bases and J by 11 bases, with 16 bases between. The CDR3 spells CASSASKTGQYF. The CDR3 DNA sequence: TGTGCCAGCAGCGCAAGCAAGACGGGGCAGTACTTC.

This clonotype was counted only a few times. The rearrangement links TRBV6-1 to TRBJ2-1, with D perhaps matching TRBD1 (5 bases). V dropped 6 bases and J dropped 1 base, with 22 bases sitting between them. The CDR3 is 18 residues long. CDR1 is MNHNS and CDR2 is SASEGT in the germline V gene. The CDR3: CASRRGSVGVGSYNEQFF. The CDR3 DNA follows: TGTGCCAGCAGAAGGGGTTCAGTAGGAGTGGGGTCCTACAATGAGCAGTTCTTC.

V is TRBV7-9 and J is TRBJ2-7; D perhaps matches TRBD2 (6 bases). The CDR3 is 16 amino acids. V was shortened by 5 bases and J by 3 bases, with 20 bases between the two germline ends. CDR1 and CDR2 (germline): SEHNR, FQNEAQ (reference sequence). Here the CDR3 DNA reads TGTGCCAGCAGCCCCATACCTTCCCCCGGGGGCTACGAGCAGTACTTC. Translation: CASSPIPSPGGYEQYF.

With regard to this clonotype: One junction end does not reproduce the germline sequence, and a read error may be involved. This chain links TRBV28 with TRBJ2-7; D gene uncertain. CDR3 length: 15 amino acids. Looked up from germline, CDR1 is MDHEN and CDR2 is SYDVKM. The CDR3 is CAGSPSNGYPYEQYF. Here the CDR3 DNA reads TGTGCCGGCAGCCCCTCAAATGGGTACCCCTACGAGCAGTACTTC.

This clonotype was found a few times. This chain links TRBV2 with TRBJ2-7; 12 bases agree with TRBD2. The CDR3 loop spans 14 amino acids. V was pared by 5 bases and J by 7 bases, with 6 bases of the junction left unmatched. The germline V gene has CDR1 SNHLY and CDR2 FYNNEI. CDR3 in amino acids: CASSPLLAGGEQYF. The CDR3 DNA is TGTGCCAGCAGTCCACTACTAGCGGGAGGTGAGCAGTACTTC.

This clonotype was observed a few times. This chain uses TRBV29-1 with TRBJ2-5; 14 positions agree with TRBD2. Germline V CDR1 and CDR2: SQVTM, ANQGSEA. CDR3 size: 15 residues. J gave up 5 bases and V 5 bases, and 7 bases lay outside the gene matches. The DNA of the CDR3 is TGCAGCGTTCCAAAGGGACTAGCGGGAGCGGAGACCCAGTACTTC. Translation gives CSVPKGLAGAETQYF.

V usage is TRBV5-1 and J usage is TRBJ2-5; TRBD2 aligns across 10 bases. Germline CDR1 SGHRS, CDR2 YFSETQ. V shed 3 bases, J shed 11 bases, and the junction held 16 bases outside the gene matches. The CDR3 contains 16 residues. DNA for the CDR3: TGCGCCAGCAGCTCTAGCGGGAGACGGGACCGCAATGAGCAGTACTTC. Protein product: CASSSSGRRDRNEQYF.

V is TRBV20-1 and J is TRBJ1-4; 8 nucleotides line up with TRBD1. V lost 0 bases and J lost 7; bases outside the gene matches: 7. This CDR3 has 15 residues. CDR1 DFQATT and CDR2 SNEGSKA come from the germline V gene (reference sequence). For the CDR3, the DNA is TGCAGTGCTAGAGATCGGGGACAGGCGGGTGAAAAACTGTTTTTT. As protein: CSARDRGQAGEKLFF.